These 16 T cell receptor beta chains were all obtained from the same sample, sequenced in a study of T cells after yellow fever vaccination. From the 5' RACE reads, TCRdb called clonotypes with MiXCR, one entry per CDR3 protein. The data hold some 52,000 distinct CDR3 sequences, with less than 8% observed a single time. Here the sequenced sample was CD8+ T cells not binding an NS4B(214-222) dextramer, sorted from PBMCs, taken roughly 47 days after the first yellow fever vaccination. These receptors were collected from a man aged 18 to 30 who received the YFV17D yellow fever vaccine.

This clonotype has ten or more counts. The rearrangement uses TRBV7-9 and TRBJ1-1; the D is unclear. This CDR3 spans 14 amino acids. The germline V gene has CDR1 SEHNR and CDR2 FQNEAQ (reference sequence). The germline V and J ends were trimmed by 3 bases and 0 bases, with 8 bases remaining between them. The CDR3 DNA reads TGTGCCAGCAGCTTGGGTACAATGAACACTGAAGCTTTCTTT. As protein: CASSLGTMNTEAFF.

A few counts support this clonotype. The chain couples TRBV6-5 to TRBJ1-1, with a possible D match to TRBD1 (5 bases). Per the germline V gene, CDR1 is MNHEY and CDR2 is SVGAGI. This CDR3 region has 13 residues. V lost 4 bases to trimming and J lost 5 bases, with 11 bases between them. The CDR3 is CASSSRGVTEAFF. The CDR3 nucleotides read TGTGCCAGCAGTTCTAGAGGGGTAACTGAAGCTTTCTTT.

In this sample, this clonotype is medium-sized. CDR3 region: CASSETGGAADTQYF. The CDR3 nucleotides are TGTGCCAGCAGTGAAACCGGGGGGGCCGCAGATACGCAGTATTTT. The chain joins TRBV6-4 to TRBJ2-3, with 8 positions matching TRBD2. Losses at the gene ends were 3 bases for V and 4 bases for J; bases not matched to a gene: 6. Germline V gene data show CDR1 as MRHNA and CDR2 as SNTAGT. The CDR3 contains 15 residues.

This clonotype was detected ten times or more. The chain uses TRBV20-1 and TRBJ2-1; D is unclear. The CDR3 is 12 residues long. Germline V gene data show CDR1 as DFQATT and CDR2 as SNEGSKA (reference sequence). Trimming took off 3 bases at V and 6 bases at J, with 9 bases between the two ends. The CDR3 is CSARGMGNEQFF. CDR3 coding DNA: TGCAGTGCTAGGGGTATGGGCAATGAGCAGTTCTTC.

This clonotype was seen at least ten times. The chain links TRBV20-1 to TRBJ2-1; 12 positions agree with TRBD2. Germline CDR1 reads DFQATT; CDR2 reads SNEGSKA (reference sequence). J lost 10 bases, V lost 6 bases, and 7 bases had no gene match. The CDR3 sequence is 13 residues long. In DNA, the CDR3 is TGCAGTGCACCAACTAGCGGGGGGAAAGAGCAGTTCTTC. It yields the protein CSAPTSGGKEQFF.

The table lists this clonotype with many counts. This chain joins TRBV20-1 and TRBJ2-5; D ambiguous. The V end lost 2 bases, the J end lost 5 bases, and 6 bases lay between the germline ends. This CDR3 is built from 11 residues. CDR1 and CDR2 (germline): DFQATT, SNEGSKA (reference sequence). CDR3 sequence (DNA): TGCAGTGCTAGACAGTTGGAGACCCAGTACTTC. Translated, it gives CSARQLETQYF.

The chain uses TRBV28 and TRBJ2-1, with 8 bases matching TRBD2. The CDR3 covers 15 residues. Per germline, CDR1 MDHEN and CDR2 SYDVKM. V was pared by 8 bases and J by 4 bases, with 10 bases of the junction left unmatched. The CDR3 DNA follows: TGTGCCAGCGGGATTTACGGGACTAGTTACAATGAGCAGTTCTTC. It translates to CASGIYGTSYNEQFF.

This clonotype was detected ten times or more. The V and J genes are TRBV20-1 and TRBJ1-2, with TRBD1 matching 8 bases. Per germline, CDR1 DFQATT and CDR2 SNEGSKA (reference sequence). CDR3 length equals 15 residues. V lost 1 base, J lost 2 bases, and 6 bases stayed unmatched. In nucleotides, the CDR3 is TGCAGTGCTAGAGGAGGGACAGGAGCAAACTATGGCTACACCTTC. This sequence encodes CSARGGTGANYGYTF.

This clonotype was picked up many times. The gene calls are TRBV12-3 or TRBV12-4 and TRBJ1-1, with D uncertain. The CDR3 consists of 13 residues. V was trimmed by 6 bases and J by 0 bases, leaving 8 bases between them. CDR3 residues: CASRIVMNTEAFF. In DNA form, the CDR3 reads TGTGCCAGCAGGATTGTCATGAACACTGAAGCTTTCTTT.

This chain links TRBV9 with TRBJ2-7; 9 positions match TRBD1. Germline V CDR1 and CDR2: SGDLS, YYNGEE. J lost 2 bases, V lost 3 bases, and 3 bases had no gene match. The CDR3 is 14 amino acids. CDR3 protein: CASSGQGDPYEQYF. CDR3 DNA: TGTGCCAGCAGCGGACAGGGGGACCCCTACGAGCAGTACTTC.

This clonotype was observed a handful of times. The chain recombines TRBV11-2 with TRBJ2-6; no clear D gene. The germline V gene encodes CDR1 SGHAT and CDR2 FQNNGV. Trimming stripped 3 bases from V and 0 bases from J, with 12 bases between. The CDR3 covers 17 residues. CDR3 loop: CASSFKAWDSGANVLTF. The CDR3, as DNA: TGTGCCAGCAGCTTTAAGGCATGGGACTCTGGGGCCAACGTCCTGACTTTC.

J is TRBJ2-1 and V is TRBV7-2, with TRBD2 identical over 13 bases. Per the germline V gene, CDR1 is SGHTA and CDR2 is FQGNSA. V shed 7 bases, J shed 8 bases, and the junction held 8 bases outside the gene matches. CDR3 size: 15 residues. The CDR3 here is CASNSGTSGNDEQFF. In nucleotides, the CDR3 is TGTGCCAGCAACTCCGGGACTAGCGGGAACGATGAGCAGTTCTTC.

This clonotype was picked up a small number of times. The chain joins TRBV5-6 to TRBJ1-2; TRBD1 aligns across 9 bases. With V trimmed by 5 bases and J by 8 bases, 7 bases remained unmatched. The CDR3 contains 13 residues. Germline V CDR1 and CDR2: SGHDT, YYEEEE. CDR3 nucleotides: TGTGCCAGCAGAGCACAGGGGGCACGAGGCTACACCTTC. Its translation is CASRAQGARGYTF. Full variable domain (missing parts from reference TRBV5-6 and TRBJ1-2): DAGVTQSPTHLIKTRGQQVTLRCSPKSGHDTVSWYQQALGQGPQFIFQYYEEEERQRGNFPDRFSGHQFPNYSSELNVNALLLGDSALYLCASRAQGARGYTFGSGTRLTVV.

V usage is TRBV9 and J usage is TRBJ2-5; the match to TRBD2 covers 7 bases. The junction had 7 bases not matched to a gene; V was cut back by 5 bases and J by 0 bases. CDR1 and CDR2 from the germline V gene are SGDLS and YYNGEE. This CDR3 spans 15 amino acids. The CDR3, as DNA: TGTGCCAGCAGTTCGGGGAGGGGAAACCAAGAGACCCAGTACTTC. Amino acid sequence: CASSSGRGNQETQYF.

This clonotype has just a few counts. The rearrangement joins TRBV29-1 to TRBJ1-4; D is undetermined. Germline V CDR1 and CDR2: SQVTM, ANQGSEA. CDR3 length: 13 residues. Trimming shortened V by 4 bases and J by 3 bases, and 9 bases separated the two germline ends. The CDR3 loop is CSVVWTSNEKLFF. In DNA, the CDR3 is TGCAGCGTTGTTTGGACTTCTAATGAAAAACTGTTTTTT.

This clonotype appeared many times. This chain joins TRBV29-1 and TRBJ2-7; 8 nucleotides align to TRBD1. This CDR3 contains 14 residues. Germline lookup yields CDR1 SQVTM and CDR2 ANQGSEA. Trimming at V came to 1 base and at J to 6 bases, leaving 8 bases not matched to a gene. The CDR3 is CSVEVPDRAGEQYF. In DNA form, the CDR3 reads TGCAGCGTTGAAGTGCCGGACAGGGCGGGCGAGCAGTACTTC.